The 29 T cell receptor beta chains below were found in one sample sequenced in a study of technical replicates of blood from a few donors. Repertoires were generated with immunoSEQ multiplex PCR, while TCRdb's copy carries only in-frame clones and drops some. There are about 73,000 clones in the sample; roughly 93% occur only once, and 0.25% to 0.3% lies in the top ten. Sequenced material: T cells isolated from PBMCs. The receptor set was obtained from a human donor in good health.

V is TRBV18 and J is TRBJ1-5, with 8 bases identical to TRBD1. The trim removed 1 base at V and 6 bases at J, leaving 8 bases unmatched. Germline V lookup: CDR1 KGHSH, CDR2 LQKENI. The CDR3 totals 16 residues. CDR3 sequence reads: CASSPQGQGSGQPQHF. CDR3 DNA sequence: TGTGCCAGCTCACCACAAGGACAGGGATCAGGTCAGCCCCAGCATTTT.

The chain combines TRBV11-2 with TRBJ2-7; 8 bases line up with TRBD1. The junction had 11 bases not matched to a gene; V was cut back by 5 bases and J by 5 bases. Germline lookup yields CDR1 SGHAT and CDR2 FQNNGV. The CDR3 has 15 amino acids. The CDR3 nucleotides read TGTGCCAGCAGCCTCGACAGGGGACTCCGGGACGAGCAGTACTTC. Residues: CASSLDRGLRDEQYF.

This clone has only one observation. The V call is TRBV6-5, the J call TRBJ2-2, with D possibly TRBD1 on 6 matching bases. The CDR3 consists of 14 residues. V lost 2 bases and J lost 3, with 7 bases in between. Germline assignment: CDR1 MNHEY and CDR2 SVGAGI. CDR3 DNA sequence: TGTGCCAGCAGTTACACAGGGTACACCGGGGAGCTGTTTTTT. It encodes CASSYTGYTGELFF.

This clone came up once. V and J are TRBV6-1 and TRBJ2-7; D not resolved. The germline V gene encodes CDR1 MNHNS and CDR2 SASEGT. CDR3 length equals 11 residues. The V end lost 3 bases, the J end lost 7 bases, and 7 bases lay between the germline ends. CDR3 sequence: CASSETSEQYF. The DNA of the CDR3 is TGTGCCAGCAGTGAGACAAGTGAGCAGTACTTC.

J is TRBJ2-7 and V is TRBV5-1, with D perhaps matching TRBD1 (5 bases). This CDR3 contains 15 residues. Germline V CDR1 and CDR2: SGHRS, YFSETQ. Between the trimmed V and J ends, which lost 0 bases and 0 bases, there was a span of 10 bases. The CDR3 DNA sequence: TGCGCCAGCAGCTTGGCCCAGGGTATCTCCTACGAGCAGTACTTC. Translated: CASSLAQGISYEQYF.

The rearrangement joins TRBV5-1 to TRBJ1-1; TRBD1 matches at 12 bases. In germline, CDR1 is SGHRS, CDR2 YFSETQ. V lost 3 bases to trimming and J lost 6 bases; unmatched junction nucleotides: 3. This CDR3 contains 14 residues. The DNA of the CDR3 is TGCGCCAGCAGCTCGGGACAGGGGGCTCCTGAAGCTTTCTTT. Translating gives CASSSGQGAPEAFF.

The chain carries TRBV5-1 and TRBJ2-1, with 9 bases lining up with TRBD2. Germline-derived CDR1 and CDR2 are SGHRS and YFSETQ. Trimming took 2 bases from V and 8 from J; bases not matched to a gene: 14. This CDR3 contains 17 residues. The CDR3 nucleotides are TGCGCCAGCAGCTTAACGTACGGGACTAGCTTTTCCGATGAGCAGTTCTTC. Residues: CASSLTYGTSFSDEQFF.

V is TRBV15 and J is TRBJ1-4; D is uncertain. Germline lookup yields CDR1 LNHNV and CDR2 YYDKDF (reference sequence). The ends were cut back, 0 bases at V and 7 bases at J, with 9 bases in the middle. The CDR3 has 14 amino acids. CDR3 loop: CATSRDRGAEKLFF. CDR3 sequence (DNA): TGTGCCACCAGCAGAGATCGGGGAGCTGAAAAACTGTTTTTT.

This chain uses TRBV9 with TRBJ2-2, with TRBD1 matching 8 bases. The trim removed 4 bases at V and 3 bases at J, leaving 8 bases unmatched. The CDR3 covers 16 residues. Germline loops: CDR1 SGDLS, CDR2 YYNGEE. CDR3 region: CASSSYRDRYTGELFF. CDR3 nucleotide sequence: TGTGCCAGCAGCTCTTATCGGGACAGGTACACCGGGGAGCTGTTTTTT. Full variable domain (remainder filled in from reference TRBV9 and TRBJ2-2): DSGVTQTPKHLITATGQRVTLRCSPRSGDLSVYWYQQSLDQGLQFLIQYYNGEERAKGNILERFSAQQFPDLHSELNLSSLELGDSALYFCASSSYRDRYTGELFFGEGSRLTVL.

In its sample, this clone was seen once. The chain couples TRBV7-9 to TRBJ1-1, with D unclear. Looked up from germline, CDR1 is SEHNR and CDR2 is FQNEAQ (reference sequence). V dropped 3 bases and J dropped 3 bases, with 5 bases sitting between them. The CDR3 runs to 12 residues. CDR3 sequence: CASSFIDTEAFF. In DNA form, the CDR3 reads TGTGCCAGCAGCTTCATTGACACTGAAGCTTTCTTT.

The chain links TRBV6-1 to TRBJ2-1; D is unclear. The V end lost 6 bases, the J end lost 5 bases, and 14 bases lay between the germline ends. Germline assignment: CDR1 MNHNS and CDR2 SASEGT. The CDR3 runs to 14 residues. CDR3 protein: CASRITHQDNEQFF. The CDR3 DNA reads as TGTGCCAGCAGGATAACCCACCAGGACAATGAGCAGTTCTTC.

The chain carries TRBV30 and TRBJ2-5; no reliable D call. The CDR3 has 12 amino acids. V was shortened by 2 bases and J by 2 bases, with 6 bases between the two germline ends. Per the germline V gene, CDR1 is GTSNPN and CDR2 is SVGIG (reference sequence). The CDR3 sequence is CAWSFSQETQYF. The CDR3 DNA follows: TGTGCCTGGAGTTTCAGTCAAGAGACCCAGTACTTC.

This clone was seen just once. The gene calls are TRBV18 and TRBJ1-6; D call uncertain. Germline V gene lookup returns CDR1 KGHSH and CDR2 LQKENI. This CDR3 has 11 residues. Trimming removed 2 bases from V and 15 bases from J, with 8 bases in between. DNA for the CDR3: TGTGCCAGCTCACCAGGGCTCTTCCTCCACTTT. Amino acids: CASSPGLFLHF.

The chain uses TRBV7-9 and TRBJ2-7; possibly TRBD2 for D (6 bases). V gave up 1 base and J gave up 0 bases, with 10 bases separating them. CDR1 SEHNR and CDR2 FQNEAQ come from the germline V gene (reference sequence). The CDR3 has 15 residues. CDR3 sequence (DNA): TGTGCCAGCAGCTTAGGGAGGGCCGGCTCCTACGAGCAGTACTTC. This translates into CASSLGRAGSYEQYF.

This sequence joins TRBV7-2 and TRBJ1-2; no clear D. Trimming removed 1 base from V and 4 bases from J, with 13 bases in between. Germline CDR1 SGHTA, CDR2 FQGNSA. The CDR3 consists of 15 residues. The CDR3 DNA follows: TGTGCCAGCAGCTTAGATACAGCCAAACTCTATGGCTACACCTTC. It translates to CASSLDTAKLYGYTF.

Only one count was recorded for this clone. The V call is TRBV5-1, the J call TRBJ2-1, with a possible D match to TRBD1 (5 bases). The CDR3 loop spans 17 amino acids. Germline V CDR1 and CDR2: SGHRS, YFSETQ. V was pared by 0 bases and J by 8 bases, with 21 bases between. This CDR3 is CASSLGGVGQASDEQFF. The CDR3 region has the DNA TGCGCCAGCAGCTTGGGGGGTGTTGGACAAGCCAGCGATGAGCAGTTCTTC.

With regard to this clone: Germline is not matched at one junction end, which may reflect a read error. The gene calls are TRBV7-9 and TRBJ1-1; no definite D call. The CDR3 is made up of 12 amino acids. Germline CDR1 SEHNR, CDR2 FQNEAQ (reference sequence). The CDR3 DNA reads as TGTGCCAGCACCTGGGAGCTGGCTGAAGTTTTCTTT. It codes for CASTWELAEVFF.

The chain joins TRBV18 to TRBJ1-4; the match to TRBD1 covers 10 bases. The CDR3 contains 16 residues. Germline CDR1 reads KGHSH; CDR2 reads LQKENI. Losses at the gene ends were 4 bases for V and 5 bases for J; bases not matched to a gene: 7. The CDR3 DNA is TGTGCCAGCTCACTGGCCCCGGGACAGGGGAATGAAAAACTGTTTTTT. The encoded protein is CASSLAPGQGNEKLFF. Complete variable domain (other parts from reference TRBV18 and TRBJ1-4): NAGVMQNPRHLVRRRGQEARLRCSPMKGHSHVYWYRQLPEEGLKFMVYLQKENIIDESGMPKERFSAEFPKEGPSILRIQQVVRGDSAAYFCASSLAPGQGNEKLFFGSGTQLSVL.

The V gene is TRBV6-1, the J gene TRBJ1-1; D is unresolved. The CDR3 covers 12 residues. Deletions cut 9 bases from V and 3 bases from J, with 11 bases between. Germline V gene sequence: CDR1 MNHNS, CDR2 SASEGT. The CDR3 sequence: CASGQRHTEAFF. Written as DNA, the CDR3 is TGTGCCAGTGGCCAGCGTCACACTGAAGCTTTCTTT.

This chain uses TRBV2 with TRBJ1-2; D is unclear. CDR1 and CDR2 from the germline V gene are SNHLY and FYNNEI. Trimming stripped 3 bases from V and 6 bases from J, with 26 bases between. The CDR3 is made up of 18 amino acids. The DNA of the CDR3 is TGTGCCAGCAGTGACTTTTTTGGAAGTAGGAGGGTTCGGGATGGCTACACCTTC. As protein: CASSDFFGSRRVRDGYTF.

In DNA form, the CDR3 reads TGTGCCAGCAGTTTATATGGAGGGCATACGCAGTATTTT. Translated: CASSLYGGHTQYF. The chain is built from TRBV27 and TRBJ2-3; maybe TRBD2 (6 bases). CDR1 is MNHEY, CDR2 SMNVEV, per germline (reference sequence). This CDR3 spans 13 amino acids. The germline V and J ends were trimmed by 1 base and 7 bases, with 9 bases remaining between them.

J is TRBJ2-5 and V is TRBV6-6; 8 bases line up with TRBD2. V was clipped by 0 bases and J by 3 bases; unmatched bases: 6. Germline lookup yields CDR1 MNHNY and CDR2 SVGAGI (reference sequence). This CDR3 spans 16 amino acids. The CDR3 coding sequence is TGTGCCAGCAGTTACTCGAACCGGGGGGGCAAAGAGACCCAGTACTTC. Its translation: CASSYSNRGGKETQYF.

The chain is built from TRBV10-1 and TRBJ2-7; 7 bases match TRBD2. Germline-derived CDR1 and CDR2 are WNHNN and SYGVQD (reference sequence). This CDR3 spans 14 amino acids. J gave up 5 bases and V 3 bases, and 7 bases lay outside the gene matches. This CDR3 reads CASSEGRELDEQYF. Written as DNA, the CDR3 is TGCGCCAGCAGTGAAGGGCGGGAGTTGGACGAGCAGTACTTC.

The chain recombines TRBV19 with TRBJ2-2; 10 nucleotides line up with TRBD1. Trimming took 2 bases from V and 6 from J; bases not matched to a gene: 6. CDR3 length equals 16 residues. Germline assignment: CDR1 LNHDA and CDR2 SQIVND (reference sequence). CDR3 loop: CASSIKGTGEAGELFF. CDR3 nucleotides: TGTGCCAGTAGTATAAAGGGGACAGGGGAAGCCGGGGAGCTGTTTTTT.

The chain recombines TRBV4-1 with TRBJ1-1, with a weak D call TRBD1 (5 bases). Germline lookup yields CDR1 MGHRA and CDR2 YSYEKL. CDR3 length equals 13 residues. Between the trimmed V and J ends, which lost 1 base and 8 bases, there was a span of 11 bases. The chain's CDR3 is CASSQVSGKEAFF. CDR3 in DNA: TGCGCCAGCAGCCAAGTCTCAGGGAAGGAAGCTTTCTTT.

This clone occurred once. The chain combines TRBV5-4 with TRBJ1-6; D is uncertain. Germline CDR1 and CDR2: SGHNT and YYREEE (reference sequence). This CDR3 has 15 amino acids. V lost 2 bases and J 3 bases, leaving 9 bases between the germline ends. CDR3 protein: CASSFPGNYNSPLHF. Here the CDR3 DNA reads TGTGCCAGCAGCTTTCCGGGGAACTATAATTCACCCCTCCACTTT.

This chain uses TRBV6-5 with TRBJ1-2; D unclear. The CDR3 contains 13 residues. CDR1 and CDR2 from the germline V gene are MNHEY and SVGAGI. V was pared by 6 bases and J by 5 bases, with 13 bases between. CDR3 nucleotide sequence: TGTGCCAGCAGCCCCGACTTTGGGTATGGCTACACCTTC. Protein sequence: CASSPDFGYGYTF.

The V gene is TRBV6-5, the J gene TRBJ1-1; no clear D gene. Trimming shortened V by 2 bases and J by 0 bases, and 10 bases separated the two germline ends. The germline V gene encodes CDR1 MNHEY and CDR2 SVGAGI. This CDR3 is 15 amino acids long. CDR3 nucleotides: TGTGCCAGCAGTTACCAGATGCCGATGAACACTGAAGCTTTCTTT. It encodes CASSYQMPMNTEAFF.

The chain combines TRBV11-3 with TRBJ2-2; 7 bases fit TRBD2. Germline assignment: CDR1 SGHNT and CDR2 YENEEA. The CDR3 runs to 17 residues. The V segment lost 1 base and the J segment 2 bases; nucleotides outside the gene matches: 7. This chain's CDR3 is CASSLGAGDPNTGELFF. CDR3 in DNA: TGTGCCAGCAGCTTAGGGGCGGGGGACCCTAACACCGGGGAGCTGTTTTTT.